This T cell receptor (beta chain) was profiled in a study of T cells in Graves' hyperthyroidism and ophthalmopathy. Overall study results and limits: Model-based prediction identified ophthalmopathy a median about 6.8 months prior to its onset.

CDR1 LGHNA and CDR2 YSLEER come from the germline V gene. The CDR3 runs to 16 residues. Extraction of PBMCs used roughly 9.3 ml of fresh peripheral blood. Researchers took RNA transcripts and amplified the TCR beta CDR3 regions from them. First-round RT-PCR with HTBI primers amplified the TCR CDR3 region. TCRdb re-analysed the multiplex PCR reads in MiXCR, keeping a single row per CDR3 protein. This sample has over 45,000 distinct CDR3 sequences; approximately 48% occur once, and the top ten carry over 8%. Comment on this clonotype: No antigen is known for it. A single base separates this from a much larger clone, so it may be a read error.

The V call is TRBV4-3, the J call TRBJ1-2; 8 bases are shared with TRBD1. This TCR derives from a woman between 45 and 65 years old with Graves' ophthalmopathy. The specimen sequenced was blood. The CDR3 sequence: CAGSQDSRGPNYGYTF. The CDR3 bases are TGCGCCGGCAGCCAAGACTCCAGGGGGCCAAACTATGGCTACACCTTC.